The 32 T cell receptor beta chains reported below all come from one sample, sequenced in a study of blood T cell repertoires in COVID-19. Clones were read by immunoSEQ multiplex PCR, and TCRdb kept only the in-frame ones, dropping some. This sample has 120,000 to 150,000 clones; roughly 80% occur once, and the top ten carry around 6.2%. Sequencing used PBMCs or T cells enriched from blood (not recorded which). These receptors came from a woman aged 40-49 years who had recovered from COVID-19.

The V and J genes are TRBV5-1 and TRBJ1-1; 8 bases line up with TRBD1. This CDR3 is built from 15 residues. Germline V gene lookup returns CDR1 SGHRS and CDR2 YFSETQ. V dropped 1 base and J dropped 4; count of bases not matched to a gene: 6. The CDR3 here is CASSLQTTGGTEAFF. The CDR3 DNA reads as TGCGCCAGCAGCTTGCAAACTACAGGGGGCACTGAAGCTTTCTTT.

CDR3 DNA sequence: TGTGCCAGCAGCTTATCGGCGGCCAGCTCCTACAATGAGCAGTTCTTC. Encoded protein: CASSLSAASSYNEQFF. The chain couples TRBV11-2 to TRBJ2-1; D is unclear. This CDR3 spans 16 amino acids. Germline V gives CDR1 SGHAT, CDR2 FQNNGV. V was cut by 2 bases and J by 0 bases, with 11 bases left in between.

This clone appeared a single time. Here the CDR3 reads CASSLYLAGGLGEQFF. DNA of the CDR3: TGTGCCAGCAGCTTATATCTAGCGGGGGGCCTGGGTGAGCAGTTCTTC. The chain joins TRBV7-2 to TRBJ2-1, with 11 bases fitting TRBD2. This CDR3 spans 16 amino acids. The J segment lost 9 bases and the V segment lost 2 bases, leaving 9 bases of the junction unmatched. Germline CDR1 SGHTA, CDR2 FQGNSA.

The chain combines TRBV30 with TRBJ1-2; D possibly corresponds to TRBD1 (5 bases). CDR1 and CDR2 from the germline V gene are GTSNPN and SVGIG (reference sequence). With 3 bases removed from V and 8 bases from J, the gap between germline ends came to 16 bases. The CDR3 sequence is 13 residues long. CDR3 region: CAWSPRRRGGYTF. The CDR3 nucleotides read TGTGCCTGGAGCCCACGGCGGAGGGGAGGCTACACCTTC. Variable domain in full (rest from reference TRBV30 and TRBJ1-2): SQTIHQWPATLVQPVGSPLSLECTVEGTSNPNLYWYRQAAGRGLQLLFYSVGIGQISSEVPQNLSASRPQDRQFILSSKKLLLSDSGFYLCAWSPRRRGGYTFGSGTRLTVV.

This chain connects TRBV5-1 to TRBJ2-2, with TRBD1 identical over 8 bases. This CDR3 spans 15 amino acids. V was pared by 4 bases and J by 6 bases, with 8 bases of the junction left unmatched. CDR1 is SGHRS, CDR2 YFSETQ, per germline. CDR3 region: CASSPRDRRSGELFF. For the CDR3, the DNA is TGCGCCAGCAGCCCCAGGGACAGGCGCTCCGGGGAGCTGTTTTTT.

V usage is TRBV5-1 and J usage is TRBJ2-5; TRBD2 matches at 10 bases. The CDR3 runs 16 residues. V shed 4 bases and J 2 bases; nucleotides not matched to a gene: 8. CDR1 SGHRS and CDR2 YFSETQ come from the germline V gene. CDR3 residues: CASSRTLAGVQETQYF. CDR3 DNA: TGCGCCAGCAGCCGGACTCTAGCGGGAGTACAAGAGACCCAGTACTTC.

This chain uses TRBV5-8 with TRBJ1-2, with 10 bases lining up with TRBD1. There are 14 residues in the CDR3. In germline, CDR1 is SGHTS, CDR2 YDEGEE. Trimming took 2 bases from V and 8 from J; bases not matched to a gene: 6. In DNA, the CDR3 is TGTGCCAGCAGCTTCAGACAGGGGGCTGGGGGCTACACCTTC. Encoded protein: CASSFRQGAGGYTF.

The chain employs TRBV9 and TRBJ1-2; 12 nucleotides align to TRBD1. V lost 0 bases, J lost 2 bases, and 14 bases stayed unmatched. CDR3 length equals 20 residues. From germline, CDR1 is SGDLS and CDR2 YYNGEE. The CDR3 loop reads CASSVATGGTGGIPNYGYTF. CDR3 coding DNA: TGTGCCAGCAGCGTAGCTACTGGAGGGACAGGGGGCATCCCCAACTATGGCTACACCTTC.

This chain connects TRBV3-1 (or the pseudogene TRBV3-2) to TRBJ1-1, with D perhaps matching TRBD1 (6 bases). Germline CDR1 reads LGHDT; CDR2 reads YNNKEL (reference sequence). V was pared by 4 bases and J by 1 base, with 7 bases between. The CDR3 extends over 13 amino acids. In DNA, the CDR3 is TGTGCCAGCAGCCCGACAGGGAACACTGAAGCTTTCTTT. It codes for CASSPTGNTEAFF.

V and J are TRBV29-1 and TRBJ1-2, with 7 bases matching TRBD1. The CDR3 spans 18 residues. Germline CDR1 reads SQVTM; CDR2 reads ANQGSEA. Trimming took 1 base from V and 3 from J; bases not matched to a gene: 17. As DNA, the CDR3 is TGCAGCGTTGAAGGGACAGGTGAATCTTATTTATCCTACTATGGCTACACCTTC. Protein sequence: CSVEGTGESYLSYYGYTF.

This clone was detected a few times. The chain couples TRBV18 to TRBJ2-3; a possible D gene is TRBD2 (6 bases). The V end was cut by 6 bases, the J end by 0 bases, with 10 bases between. The CDR3 has 14 amino acids. Germline V CDR1 and CDR2: KGHSH, LQKENI. The CDR3 reads CASSLGGSTDTQYF. CDR3 coding DNA: TGTGCCAGCTCTCTCGGGGGTAGCACAGATACGCAGTATTTT.

The gene calls are TRBV7-2 and TRBJ2-7, with 9 bases matching TRBD2. The V gene's germline CDR1 is SGHTA and CDR2 FQGNSA. The V and J ends lost 4 bases and 3 bases, in that order; junction bases with no gene match: 7. The CDR3 sequence is 15 residues long. CDR3 DNA sequence: TGTGCCAGCAGCTATCTAGCGGGGAAGGGCTACGAGCAGTACTTC. It codes for CASSYLAGKGYEQYF. Combining the CDR3 with reference TRBV7-2 and TRBJ2-7 gives the whole variable domain GAGVSQSPSNKVTEKGKDVELRCDPISGHTALYWYRQSLGQGLEFLIYFQGNSAPDKSGLPSDRFSAERTGGSVSTLTIQRTQQEDSAVYLCASSYLAGKGYEQYFGPGTRLTVT.

This clone was seen a single time. The chain uses TRBV7-2 and TRBJ2-1; no reliable D call. Germline assignment: CDR1 SGHTA and CDR2 FQGNSA. CDR3 length equals 13 residues. V shed 1 base and J shed 5 bases, with 6 bases lying between them. The CDR3 DNA follows: TGTGCCAGCAGCTTAGGCAGTAACAATGAGCAGTTCTTC. It codes for CASSLGSNNEQFF. The variable domain in full, with the rest retrieved from reference TRBV7-2 and TRBJ2-1, is GAGVSQSPSNKVTEKGKDVELRCDPISGHTALYWYRQSLGQGLEFLIYFQGNSAPDKSGLPSDRFSAERTGGSVSTLTIQRTQQEDSAVYLCASSLGSNNEQFFGPGTRLTVL.

This chain links TRBV10-3 with TRBJ1-1, with TRBD1 identical over 7 bases. V lost 3 bases, J lost 11 bases, and 3 bases stayed unmatched. In germline, CDR1 is ENHRY, CDR2 SYGVKD. The CDR3 is made up of 11 amino acids. In DNA, the CDR3 is TGTGCCATCAGTGATGTCAGGGGGGCTTTCTTT. It specifies CAISDVRGAFF.

Here the CDR3 reads CASSLGGQTEPLHF. The DNA of the CDR3 is TGTGCCAGCAGCTTAGGAGGACAGACAGAACCCCTCCACTTT. V is TRBV7-9 and J is TRBJ1-6, with D possibly TRBD1 on 6 matching bases. V lost 1 base and J lost 12, with 13 bases in between. The CDR3 runs 14 residues. Germline lookup yields CDR1 SEHNR and CDR2 FQNEAQ (reference sequence). Combining the CDR3 with reference TRBV7-9 and TRBJ1-6 gives the whole variable domain DTGVSQNPRHKITKRGQNVTFRCDPISEHNRLYWYRQTLGQGPEFLTYFQNEAQLEKSRLLSDRFSAERPKGSFSTLEIQRTEQGDSAMYLCASSLGGQTEPLHFGNGTRLTVT.

This chain connects TRBV10-1 to TRBJ1-2; 8 bases are shared with TRBD1. The CDR3 length is 16 residues. The trim removed 1 base at V and 6 bases at J, leaving 10 bases unmatched. CDR1 and CDR2 (germline): WNHNN, SYGVQD (reference sequence). For the CDR3, the DNA is TGCGCCAGCAGTGAGTTCAAAGACAGGGGCGGTAATGGCTACACCTTC. Translated, it gives CASSEFKDRGGNGYTF.

The CDR3 DNA sequence: TGTGCCAGCAGCCCCAGGGGCGTTCGGGGTGGGGATCAGCCCCAGCATTTT. As protein: CASSPRGVRGGDQPQHF. The chain couples TRBV11-3 to TRBJ1-5, with D tentatively TRBD1 (6 bases). This CDR3 region has 17 residues. Deletions cut 5 bases from V and 5 bases from J, with 22 bases between. Germline V CDR1 and CDR2: SGHNT, YENEEA.

The V and J genes are TRBV15 and TRBJ1-6, with TRBD1 identical over 7 bases. The CDR3 sequence is 19 residues long. With 1 base clipped from V and 7 bases from J, the junction kept 16 bases outside the gene matches. Per the germline V gene, CDR1 is LNHNV and CDR2 is YYDKDF (reference sequence). CDR3 DNA sequence: TGTGCCACCAGCAGAGGACAGGGTGCAAGTTTCCTCGAGAATTCACCCCTCCACTTT. Translation gives CATSRGQGASFLENSPLHF.

The rearrangement links TRBV5-8 to TRBJ1-1, with D possibly matching TRBD1 (6 bases). This CDR3 has 15 amino acids. The germline V and J ends were trimmed by 5 bases and 1 base, with 15 bases remaining between them. Looked up from germline, CDR1 is SGHTS and CDR2 is YDEGEE. For the CDR3, the DNA is TGTGCCAGCAGTCACAACAGGGCCGCGAACACTGAAGCTTTCTTT. Translating gives CASSHNRAANTEAFF.

The chain has TRBV25-1 and TRBJ2-3, with 7 bases aligning to TRBD1. The CDR3 spans 15 residues. Losses at the gene ends were 5 bases for V and 0 bases for J; bases not matched to a gene: 5. Germline V gene lookup returns CDR1 MGHDK and CDR2 SYGVNS. CDR3 in amino acids: CASSRDRASTDTQYF. The CDR3 DNA follows: TGTGCCAGCAGTAGAGACAGGGCGAGCACAGATACGCAGTATTTT.

This clone was seen just once. The chain carries TRBV10-2 and TRBJ2-7; D unclear. The V gene lost 3 bases and the J gene lost 4 bases, with 10 bases spanning the gap. This CDR3 comprises 13 residues. CDR1 and CDR2 from the germline V gene are WSHSY and SAAADI. DNA for the CDR3: TGCGCCAGCAGTGAAGTCCGTGAGTACGAGCAGTACTTC. It is translated as CASSEVREYEQYF.

The chain couples TRBV2 to TRBJ1-1, with D possibly matching TRBD1 (5 bases). The CDR3 covers 15 residues. V lost 3 bases to trimming and J lost 4 bases, with 15 bases between them. Germline V gene data show CDR1 as SNHLY and CDR2 as FYNNEI. CDR3 in DNA: TGTGCCAGCAGTGATGGGGGGATAACCAGCACTGAAGCTTTCTTT. This sequence encodes CASSDGGITSTEAFF. Together with reference TRBV2 and TRBJ1-1, the CDR3 gives the full variable domain: EPEVTQTPSHQVTQMGQEVILRCVPISNHLYFYWYRQILGQKVEFLVSFYNNEISEKSEIFDDQFSVERPDGSNFTLKIRSTKLEDSAMYFCASSDGGITSTEAFFGQGTRLTVV.

This chain uses TRBV5-6 with TRBJ2-7, with a tentative D call TRBD2 (5 bases). The CDR3 runs 13 residues. Germline values: CDR1 SGHDT, CDR2 YYEEEE. Between the trimmed V and J ends, which lost 6 bases and 3 bases, there was a span of 13 bases. The CDR3 DNA follows: TGTGCCAGCACCTCCGGACTCTTCTACGAGCAGTACTTC. Translated, it gives CASTSGLFYEQYF.

This chain links TRBV11-2 with TRBJ1-6; TRBD1 matches 8 bases. The CDR3 totals 16 residues. Losses at the gene ends were 5 bases for V and 3 bases for J; bases not matched to a gene: 6. CDR1 and CDR2 from the germline V gene are SGHAT and FQNNGV. The CDR3 DNA is TGTGCCAGCAGCGCCCGACAGGGGAGCTATAATTCACCCCTCCACTTT. Amino acid sequence: CASSARQGSYNSPLHF.

The chain has TRBV5-1 and TRBJ2-1; D is possibly TRBD1 (6 bases). From germline, CDR1 is SGHRS and CDR2 YFSETQ. Between the trimmed V and J ends, which lost 1 base and 6 bases, there was a span of 14 bases. This CDR3 has 15 residues. The CDR3 here is CASSLYSTGSNEQFF. CDR3 DNA sequence: TGCGCCAGCAGCTTGTATTCGACAGGCTCCAATGAGCAGTTCTTC. Full variable domain (missing parts from reference TRBV5-1 and TRBJ2-1): KAGVTQTPRYLIKTRGQQVTLSCSPISGHRSVSWYQQTPGQGLQFLFEYFSETQRNKGNFPGRFSGRQFSNSRSEMNVSTLELGDSALYLCASSLYSTGSNEQFFGPGTRLTVL.

A remark on this clone: Distinct nucleotide sequences in the sample also encode this CDR3. V and J are TRBV6-5 and TRBJ2-7; maybe TRBD2 (6 bases). Germline CDR1 reads MNHEY; CDR2 reads SVGAGI. V was shortened by 0 bases and J by 2 bases, with 8 bases between the two germline ends. The CDR3 loop spans 14 amino acids. The CDR3 protein is CASSYSGLTYEQYF. The CDR3 bases are TGTGCCAGCAGTTACTCCGGACTAACCTACGAGCAGTACTTC.

V gene TRBV6-5 combines with J gene TRBJ1-1; 9 positions agree with TRBD1. The CDR3 has 15 amino acids. With V trimmed by 5 bases and J by 5 bases, 9 bases remained unmatched. The germline V gene encodes CDR1 MNHEY and CDR2 SVGAGI. CDR3 amino acids: CASSQGGTGSTEAFF. CDR3 bases: TGTGCCAGCAGTCAGGGTGGGACAGGGAGTACTGAAGCTTTCTTT.

The CDR3 DNA follows: TGTGCCAGCAGCGGCCTCCCTAGCGGGGAAGAGACCCAGTACTTC. Protein product: CASSGLPSGEETQYF. This chain links TRBV9 with TRBJ2-5; 9 bases line up with TRBD2. The CDR3 is 15 residues long. Germline assignment: CDR1 SGDLS and CDR2 YYNGEE. Trimming cost V 3 bases and J 3 bases; bases outside gene matches: 6.

This clone was detected only once. CDR3 DNA: TGTGCCAGTAGTAACAGGGGTGGGAGCTCCTACAATGAGCAGTTCTTC. This codes for CASSNRGGSSYNEQFF. V usage is TRBV19 and J usage is TRBJ2-1; the match to TRBD1 covers 7 bases. Germline CDR1 reads LNHDA; CDR2 reads SQIVND (reference sequence). V trimming: 4 bases; J trimming: 0 bases; junction bases outside the gene matches: 6. The CDR3 is 16 amino acids.

CDR3 loop: CATSRDRGNTIYF. In nucleotides, the CDR3 is TGTGCCACCAGCAGAGATCGTGGAAACACCATATATTTT. The rearrangement uses TRBV15 and TRBJ1-3; D is unresolved. Trimming pared 0 bases from V and 3 bases from J, leaving 3 bases between. This CDR3 is 13 amino acids long. Germline CDR1 LNHNV, CDR2 YYDKDF (reference sequence).

This chain uses TRBV5-4 with TRBJ1-1; D is uncertain. The CDR3 consists of 11 residues. Trimming took off 5 bases at V and 7 bases at J, with 9 bases between the two ends. Germline-derived CDR1 and CDR2 are SGHNT and YYREEE (reference sequence). CDR3 residues: CASRAGFEAFF. CDR3 coding DNA: TGTGCCAGCAGGGCAGGATTTGAAGCTTTCTTT. Full variable domain (rest looked up from reference TRBV5-4 and TRBJ1-1): ETGVTQSPTHLIKTRGQQVTLRCSSQSGHNTVSWYQQALGQGPQFIFQYYREEENGRGNFPPRFSGLQFPNYSSELNVNALELDDSALYLCASRAGFEAFFGQGTRLTVV.

V and J are TRBV11-2 and TRBJ2-7; TRBD2 matches 13 bases. Germline lookup yields CDR1 SGHAT and CDR2 FQNNGV. The CDR3 has 16 residues. V shed 5 bases and J 4 bases; nucleotides not matched to a gene: 8. This chain's CDR3 is CASSPTSGRVGYEQYF. The CDR3 coding sequence is TGTGCCAGCAGCCCCACTAGCGGGAGGGTAGGGTACGAGCAGTACTTC.